This entry features one TCR beta chain sequence. This sample is part of a study of blood T cell repertoires in COVID-19. Study-level information: Material from acute and convalescent COVID-19 was sourced from the United States, Italy and Spain. Sample material is recorded as cDNA or gDNA derived from T cells, B-cell-depleted T cells, or PBMCs.

This CDR3 region has 15 residues. Germline CDR1 is LNHDA and CDR2 is SQIVND (reference sequence). V shed 9 bases, J shed 4 bases, and the junction held 11 bases outside the gene matches. Original methodology: Estimation of nucleated cell counts was performed using reference gene primer amplification. TCRdb's copy holds only in-frame clones and misses some; the assay was immunoSEQ multiplex PCR. The DNA was the basis for D and trimming; V, J and clone size are from that table. The sample records roughly 230,000 clones, 65% to 90% being singletons. The sequence derives from a woman in her 50s with acute or convalescent COVID-19. The sequencing sample was made of peripheral blood. The genes are TRBV19 and TRBJ2-5; TRBD1 matches 10 bases. DNA for the CDR3: TGTGCCAGCCATCCGGGACAGGGGAGGAGAGAGACCCAGTACTTC. This translates into CASHPGQGRRETQYF.